This T cell receptor beta chain is from a study of beta chain features in type 1 diabetes. Looking at the study overall: All of the samples together had 107,917,701 sorted cells examined.

Using CD45RO/CCR7/CD25/CD127/CD95/CD27, CD4+ naive, central memory, regulatory and stem cell-like memory cells were sorted. Reverse transcribing all isolated RNA meant expressed TCRB transcripts were sequenced. Produced via immunoSEQ multiplex PCR; TCRdb's table is partial and in-frame only. The sample includes over 120,000 clones, less than 15% of them seen just once. This clone was seen a handful of times. The antigen remains undetermined. Study-level points and caveats: When cDNA is sequenced, cells with high TCR expression could be over-represented. Researchers report that Type 1 diabetes patients had moderately but significantly shorter TCRB CDR3s across all four CD4+ subsets. Insertions were fewer and deletions more numerous at VDJ junctions in type 1 diabetes patients.

CDR1 is SNHLY, CDR2 FYNNEI, per germline. This CDR3 is 15 amino acids long. V shed 8 bases and J 8 bases; nucleotides not matched to a gene: 14. V usage is TRBV2 and J usage is TRBJ2-1, with 8 bases fitting TRBD1. The sequencing input was central memory CD4+ T cells from blood. The origin of this receptor is a man younger than 30 with type 1 diabetes. CDR3: CASSYYRGAGDEQFF. CDR3 bases: TGTGCCAGCTCTTACTACAGGGGGGCCGGGGATGAGCAGTTCTTC.